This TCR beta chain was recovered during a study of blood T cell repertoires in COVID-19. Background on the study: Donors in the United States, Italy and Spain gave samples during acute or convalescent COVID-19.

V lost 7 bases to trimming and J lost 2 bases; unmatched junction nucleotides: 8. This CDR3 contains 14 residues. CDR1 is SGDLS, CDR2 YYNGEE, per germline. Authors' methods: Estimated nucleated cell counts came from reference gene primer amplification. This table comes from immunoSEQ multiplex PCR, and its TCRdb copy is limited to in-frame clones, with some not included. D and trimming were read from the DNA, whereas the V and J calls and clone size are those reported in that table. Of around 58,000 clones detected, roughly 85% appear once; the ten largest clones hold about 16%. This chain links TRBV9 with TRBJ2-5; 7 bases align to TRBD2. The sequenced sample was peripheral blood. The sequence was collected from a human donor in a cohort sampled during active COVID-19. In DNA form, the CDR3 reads TGTGCCAGCTCTTCTTGGGGGGGGCAAGAGACCCAGTACTTC. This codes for CASSSWGGQETQYF.